The clone carrying this T cell receptor (beta chain) was detected ten times or more. As yet, its antigen is unknown. This specimen comes from a study of metastatic and nonmetastatic thyroid tumors. All patients were untreated before thyroid surgery. The ends lost 5 bases at V and 4 bases at J; junction bases unmatched: 8. The CDR3 is 15 residues long. Germline values: CDR1 MNHNS, CDR2 SASEGT. Study outcomes and limitations: The study reportedly found significantly higher TCR beta diversity in malignant thyroid tumors than benign nodules, in blood and tumor.

In the source study's methods: In papillary thyroid cancer, a distant-metastasis classifier was built using CDR3 differences across clinicopathological groups. TCRdb recomputed clones from the PCR reads via MiXCR. It is TCRdb's table, rather than the study itself, that gives the V and J calls and clone size. Among under 30,000 clones listed, more than 12% were seen once. This chain connects TRBV6-1 to TRBJ1-1, with 9 bases fitting TRBD1. The sequence was collected from a female donor with papillary thyroid cancer or a benign thyroid nodule (not recorded which). Some clones in this sample may be carry-over from other donors' samples. Sequenced: blood. In DNA form, the CDR3 reads TGTGCCAGCAGTCGTCAACAGGGGGCGGGCACTGAAGCTTTCTTT. The encoded protein is CASSRQQGAGTEAFF.